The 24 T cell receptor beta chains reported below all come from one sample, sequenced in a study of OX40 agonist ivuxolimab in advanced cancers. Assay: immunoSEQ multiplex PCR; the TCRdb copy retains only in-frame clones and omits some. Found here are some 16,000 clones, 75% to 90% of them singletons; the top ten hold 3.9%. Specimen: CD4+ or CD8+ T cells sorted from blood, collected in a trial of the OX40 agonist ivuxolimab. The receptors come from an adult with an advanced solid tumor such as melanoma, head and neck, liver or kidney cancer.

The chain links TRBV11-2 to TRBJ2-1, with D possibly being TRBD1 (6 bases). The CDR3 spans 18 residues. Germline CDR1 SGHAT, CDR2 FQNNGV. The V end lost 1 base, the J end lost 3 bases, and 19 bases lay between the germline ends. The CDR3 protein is CASSLGKVWTELYNEQFF. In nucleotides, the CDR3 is TGTGCCAGCAGCTTAGGCAAGGTCTGGACAGAACTCTACAATGAGCAGTTCTTC.

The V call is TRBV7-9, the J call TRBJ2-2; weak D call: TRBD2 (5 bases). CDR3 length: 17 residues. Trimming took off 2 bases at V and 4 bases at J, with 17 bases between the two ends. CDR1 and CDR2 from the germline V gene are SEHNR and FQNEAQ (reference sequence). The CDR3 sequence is CASSLQAIGSGTGELFF. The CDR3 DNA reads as TGTGCCAGCAGCTTACAGGCCATAGGCAGCGGCACCGGGGAGCTGTTTTTT.

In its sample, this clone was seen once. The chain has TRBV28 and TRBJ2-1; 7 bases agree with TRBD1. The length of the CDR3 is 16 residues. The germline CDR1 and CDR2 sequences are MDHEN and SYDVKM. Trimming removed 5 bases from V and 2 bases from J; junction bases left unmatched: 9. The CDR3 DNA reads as TGTGCCAGCAGTCTAAAGGTCACAGGGGCCTACAATGAGCAGTTCTTC. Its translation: CASSLKVTGAYNEQFF.

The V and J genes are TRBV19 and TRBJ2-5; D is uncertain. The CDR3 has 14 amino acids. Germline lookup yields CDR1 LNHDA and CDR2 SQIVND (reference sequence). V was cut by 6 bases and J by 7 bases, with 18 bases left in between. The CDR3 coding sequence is TGTGCCAGTAGGCCGTACGGATCCTCGGGGACCCAGTACTTC. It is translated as CASRPYGSSGTQYF. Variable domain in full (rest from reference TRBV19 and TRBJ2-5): DGGITQSPKYLFRKEGQNVTLSCEQNLNHDAMYWYRQDPGQGLRLIYYSQIVNDFQKGDIAEGYSVSREKKESFPLTVTSAQKNPTAFYLCASRPYGSSGTQYFGPGTRLLVL.

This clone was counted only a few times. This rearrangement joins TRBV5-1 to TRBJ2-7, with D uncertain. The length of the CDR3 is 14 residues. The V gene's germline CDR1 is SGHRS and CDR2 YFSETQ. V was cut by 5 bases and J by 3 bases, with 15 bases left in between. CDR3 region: CASSPDQKGYEQYF. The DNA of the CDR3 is TGCGCCAGCAGTCCTGACCAAAAGGGCTACGAGCAGTACTTC.

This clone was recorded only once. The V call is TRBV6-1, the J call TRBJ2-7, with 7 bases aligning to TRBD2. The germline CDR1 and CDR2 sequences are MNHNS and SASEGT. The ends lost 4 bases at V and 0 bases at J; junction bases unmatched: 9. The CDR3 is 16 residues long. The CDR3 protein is CASSAGGWASSYEQYF. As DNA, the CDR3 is TGTGCCAGCAGTGCGGGGGGTTGGGCGAGCTCCTACGAGCAGTACTTC.

The DNA for the CDR3 is TGTGCCAGCTCACTAGCGGGAGGAAACACCGGGGAGCTGTTTTTT. It specifies CASSLAGGNTGELFF. The V gene is TRBV18, the J gene TRBJ2-2; TRBD2 matches at 10 bases. V shed 4 bases, J shed 2 bases, and the junction held 1 base outside the gene matches. The CDR3 is 15 amino acids. Germline loops: CDR1 KGHSH, CDR2 LQKENI.

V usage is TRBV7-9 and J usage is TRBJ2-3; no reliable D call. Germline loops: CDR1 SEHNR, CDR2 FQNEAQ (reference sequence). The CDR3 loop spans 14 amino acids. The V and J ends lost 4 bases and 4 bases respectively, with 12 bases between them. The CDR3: CASSSSSSADTQYF. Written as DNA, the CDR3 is TGTGCCAGCAGCTCTTCGAGTAGTGCAGATACGCAGTATTTT.

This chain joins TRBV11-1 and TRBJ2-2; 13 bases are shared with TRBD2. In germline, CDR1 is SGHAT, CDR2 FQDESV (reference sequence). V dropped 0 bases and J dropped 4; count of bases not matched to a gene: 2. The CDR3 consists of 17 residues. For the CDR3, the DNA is TGTGCCAGCAGCTTAGCAAGACTAGCGGGAGGCACCGGGGAGCTGTTTTTT. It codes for CASSLARLAGGTGELFF. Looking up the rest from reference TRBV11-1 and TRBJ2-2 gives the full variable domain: EAEVAQSPRYKITEKSQAVAFWCDPISGHATLYWYRQILGQGPELLVQFQDESVVDDSQLPKDRFSAERLKGVDSTLKIQPAELGDSAMYLCASSLARLAGGTGELFFGEGSRLTVL.

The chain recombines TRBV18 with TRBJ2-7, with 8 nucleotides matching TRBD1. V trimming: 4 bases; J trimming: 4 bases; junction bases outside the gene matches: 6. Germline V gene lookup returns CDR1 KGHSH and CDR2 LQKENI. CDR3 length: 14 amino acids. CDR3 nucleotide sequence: TGTGCCAGCTCACTCCAGGGGGCGCGGTACGAGCAGTACTTC. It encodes CASSLQGARYEQYF.

The CDR3 coding sequence is TGTGCCAGCGGTGCGGGATACAATGAGCAGTTCTTC. Protein product: CASGAGYNEQFF. The V and J genes are TRBV7-9 and TRBJ2-1; a possible D gene is TRBD2 (6 bases). Germline assignment: CDR1 SEHNR and CDR2 FQNEAQ (reference sequence). Trimming took off 8 bases at V and 4 bases at J, with 9 bases between the two ends. CDR3 length equals 12 residues.

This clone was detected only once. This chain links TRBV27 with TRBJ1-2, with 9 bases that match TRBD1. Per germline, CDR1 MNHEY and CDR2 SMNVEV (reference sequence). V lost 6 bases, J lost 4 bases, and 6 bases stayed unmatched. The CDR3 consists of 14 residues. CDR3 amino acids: CASRITGGPYGYTF. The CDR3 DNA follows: TGTGCCAGCAGAATTACAGGGGGCCCCTATGGCTACACCTTC.

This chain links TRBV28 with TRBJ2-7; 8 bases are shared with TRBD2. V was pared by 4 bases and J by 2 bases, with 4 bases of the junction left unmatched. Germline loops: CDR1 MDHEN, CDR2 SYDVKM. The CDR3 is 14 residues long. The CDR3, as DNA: TGTGCCAGCAGTTCCGGGGGGGGCCCCTACGAGCAGTACTTC. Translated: CASSSGGGPYEQYF.

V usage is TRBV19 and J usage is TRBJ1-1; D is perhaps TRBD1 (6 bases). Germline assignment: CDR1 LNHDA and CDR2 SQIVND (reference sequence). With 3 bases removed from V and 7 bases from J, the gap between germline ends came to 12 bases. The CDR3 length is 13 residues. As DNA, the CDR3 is TGTGCCAGTAGTATCCCCAGGGGATTTGAAGCTTTCTTT. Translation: CASSIPRGFEAFF.

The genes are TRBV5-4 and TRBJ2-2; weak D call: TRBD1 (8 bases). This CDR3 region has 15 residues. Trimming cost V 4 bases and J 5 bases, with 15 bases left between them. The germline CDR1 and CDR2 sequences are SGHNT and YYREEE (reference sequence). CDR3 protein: CASSNDRGGTGELFF. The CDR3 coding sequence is TGTGCCAGCAGCAACGACAGGGGAGGGACCGGGGAGCTGTTTTTT.

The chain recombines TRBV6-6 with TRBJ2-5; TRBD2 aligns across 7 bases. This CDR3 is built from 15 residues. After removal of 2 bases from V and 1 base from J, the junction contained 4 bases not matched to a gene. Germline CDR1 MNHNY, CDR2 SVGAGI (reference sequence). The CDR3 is CASSYMASGQETQYF. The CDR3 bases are TGTGCCAGCAGTTACATGGCTAGCGGCCAAGAGACCCAGTACTTC.

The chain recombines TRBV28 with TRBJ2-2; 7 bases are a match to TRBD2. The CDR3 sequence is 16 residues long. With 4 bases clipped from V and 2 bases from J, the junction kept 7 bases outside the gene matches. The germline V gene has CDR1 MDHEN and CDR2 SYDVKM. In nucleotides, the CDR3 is TGTGCCAGCAGTTCCCCCGCTAGCGGAAACACCGGGGAGCTGTTTTTT. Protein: CASSSPASGNTGELFF.

The CDR3, as DNA: TGTGCCAGCAGCCCCGCACGACAATCTAGCACAGATACGCAGTATTTT. Translated: CASSPARQSSTDTQYF. The V call is TRBV7-8, the J call TRBJ2-3, with D unresolved. Germline V lookup: CDR1 SGHVS, CDR2 FQNEAQ. V lost 5 bases to trimming and J lost 0 bases, with 15 bases between them. The CDR3 sequence is 16 residues long.

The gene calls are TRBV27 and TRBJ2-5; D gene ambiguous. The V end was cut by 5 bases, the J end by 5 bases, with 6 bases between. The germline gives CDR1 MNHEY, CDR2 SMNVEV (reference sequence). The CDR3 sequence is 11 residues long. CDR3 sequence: CASSPSETQYF. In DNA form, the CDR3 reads TGTGCCAGCAGTCCGTCGGAGACCCAGTACTTC.

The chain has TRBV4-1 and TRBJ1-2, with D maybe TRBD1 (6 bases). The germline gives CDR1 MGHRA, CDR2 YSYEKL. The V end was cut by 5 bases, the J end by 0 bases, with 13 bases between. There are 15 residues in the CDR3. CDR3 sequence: CASSMRQEPNYGYTF. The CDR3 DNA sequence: TGCGCCAGCAGCATGCGACAGGAACCTAACTATGGCTACACCTTC.

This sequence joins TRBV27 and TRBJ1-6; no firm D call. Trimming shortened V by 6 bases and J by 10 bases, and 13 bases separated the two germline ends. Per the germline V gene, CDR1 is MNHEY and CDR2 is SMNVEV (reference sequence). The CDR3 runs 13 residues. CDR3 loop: CASRSGVGSPLHF. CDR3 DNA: TGTGCCAGCAGATCAGGAGTGGGGTCACCCCTCCACTTT.

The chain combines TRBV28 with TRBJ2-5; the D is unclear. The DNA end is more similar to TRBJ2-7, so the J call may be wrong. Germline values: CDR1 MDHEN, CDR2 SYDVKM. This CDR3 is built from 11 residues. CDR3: CASSLGGEQYF. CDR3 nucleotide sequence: TGTGCCAGCAGTTTGGGCGGCGAGCAGTACTTC.

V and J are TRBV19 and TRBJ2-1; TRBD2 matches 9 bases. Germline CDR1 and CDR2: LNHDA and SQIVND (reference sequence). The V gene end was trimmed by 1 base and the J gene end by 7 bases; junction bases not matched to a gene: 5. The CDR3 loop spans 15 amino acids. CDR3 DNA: TGTGCCAGTAGTATAGGGAGTAGCGGGAGTAATGAGCAGTTCTTC. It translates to CASSIGSSGSNEQFF.

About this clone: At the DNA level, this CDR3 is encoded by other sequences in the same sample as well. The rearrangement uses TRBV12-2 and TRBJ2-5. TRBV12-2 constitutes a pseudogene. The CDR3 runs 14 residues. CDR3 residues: CASRFNGYQETQYF. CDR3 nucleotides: TGTGCAAGTCGCTTTAATGGCTATCAAGAGACCCAGTACTTC.